These T cell receptor beta chains were read from a single sample in a study of blood T cell repertoires in COVID-19. Only in-frame clones appear in the TCRdb table, and some are missing; sequencing was by immunoSEQ multiplex PCR. The sample records more than 85,000 clones, approximately 85% being singletons. The sequenced sample was peripheral blood. Receptors were obtained from an older woman with acute or convalescent COVID-19. The CDR3 runs from the conserved cysteine through the conserved F or W. D genes are given only for firm matches. The size entry is marked missing in some rows and otherwise reads once, few, many or a size class.

>-|TRBV6-6|TRBJ1-1|TRBD1
TGTGCCAGCAGTCGGACAGGCGACGCTTCAGCTTTCTTT
CASSRTGDASAFF
>-|TRBV7-8|TRBJ1-2|-
TGTGCCAGCAGCCAGCGTCGACAGGTTAACTATGGCTACACCTTC
CASSQRRQVNYGYTF
>-|TRBV7-9|TRBJ2-1|TRBD2
TGTGCCAGCAGCTTAGCAGGAGGGGGACTAGCGACTGAGCAGTTCTTC
CASSLAGGGLATEQFF
>once|TRBV7-9|TRBJ2-7|-
TGTGCCAGCAGCAGGACAGTTTACGAGCAGTACTTC
CASSRTVYEQYF
>-|TRBV9|TRBJ2-3|TRBD2
TGTGCCAGCCAAGAGACTAGCGGGTCTAGCACAGATACGCAGTATTTT
CASQETSGSSTDTQYF
>-|TRBV29-1|TRBJ2-1|TRBD2
TGCAGCGTTGGGAATAGCGGGAGGCAAAATGAGCAGTTCTTC
CSVGNSGRQNEQFF
>-|TRBV27|TRBJ2-1|TRBD2
TGTGCCAGCAGCCTTCTAGCGGGAGGTGGCAATGAGCAGTTCTTC
CASSLLAGGGNEQFF
>-|TRBV5-8|TRBJ1-5|TRBD1
TGTGCCAGCAGCGGAGGGACAGGCTTACAGCCCCAGCATTTT
CASSGGTGLQPQHF
>-|TRBV12-5|TRBJ2-1|TRBD2
TGTGCTAGTCGGGGGGACGGGTGGAATGAGCAGTTCTTC
CASRGDGWNEQFF
>-|TRBV6-5|TRBJ1-2|-
TGTGCCAACTCGGAGCAGGGATTTGGCTACACCTTC
CANSEQGFGYTF
>once|TRBV28|TRBJ1-2|-
TGTGCCAGCAGTTTGGTTGAGAGGGTCAACTATGGCTACACCTTC
CASSLVERVNYGYTF
>-|TRBV6-5|TRBJ2-7|TRBD2
TGTGCCAGCAGGGAGCGGGAGACCTACGAGCAGTACTTC
CASRERETYEQYF
>-|TRBV4-1|TRBJ1-4|-
TGCGCCAGCAGCCAGCTGGGCCTTAATGAAAAACTGTTTTTT
CASSQLGLNEKLFF
>-|TRBV11-2|TRBJ2-7|-
TGTGCCAGCAGCTTGCTCGCGGAGGGCCGTAGGCGGTACGAGCAGTACTTC
CASSLLAEGRRRYEQYF
>-|TRBV5-1|TRBJ2-3|TRBD2
TGCGCCAGCAGCTTAATCAGCGGGAGGGCCCCAGATACGCAGTATTTT
CASSLISGRAPDTQYF
>-|TRBV5-4|TRBJ2-4|-
TGTGCCAGCAGCTTGCTAGGGGGAGTCAAAAACATTCAGTACTTC
CASSLLGGVKNIQYF
>-|TRBV6-5|TRBJ1-5|-
TGTGCCAGCAGTCTAAGGGGGACCGGCAATCAGCCCCAGCATTTT
CASSLRGTGNQPQHF
>once|TRBV2|TRBJ2-1|TRBD2
TGTGCCAGCAGTGAACGAGCGGGAGGGCCGCGATACAATGAGCAGTTCTTC
CASSERAGGPRYNEQFF
>-|TRBV5-6|TRBJ1-5|-
TGTGCCAGCAGCTTGTCGAGAAGGGCTAGCGGCAATCAGCCCCAGCATTTT
CASSLSRRASGNQPQHF
>-|TRBV24-1|TRBJ2-4|-
TGTGCCACCAGTGATCCACGACCAGGTGCCAAAAACATTCAGTACTTC
CATSDPRPGAKNIQYF
>-|TRBV5-4|TRBJ1-6|TRBD1
TGTGCCAGCAGCTCAAACCACAGGGGAAGCAATTCACCCCTCCACTTT
CASSSNHRGSNSPLHF
>-|TRBV9|TRBJ2-1|TRBD1
TGTGCCAGCAGCTTTACAGGGGCTAGGGGGAACAATGAGCAGTTCTTC
CASSFTGARGNNEQFF